The clone carrying this TCR beta chain has a count of ten or more. With a duration under 2 months, the hyperthyroidism was newly diagnosed in patients aged 18 to 65. The PBMCs were sourced from fresh peripheral blood (approximately 9 ml). V lost 0 bases to trimming and J lost 4 bases; unmatched junction nucleotides: 1. The CDR3 extends over 15 amino acids. CDR1 is SGHRS and CDR2 is YFSETQ in the germline V gene. These data belong to a study of T cells in Graves' hyperthyroidism and ophthalmopathy. Amplified regions were TCR beta CDR3 sequences from RNA transcripts. First-round RT-PCR with HTBI primers amplified the TCR CDR3 region. MiXCR, applied by TCRdb to the multiplex PCR reads, yields one record per CDR3 protein. Seen here are about 420,000 distinct CDR3 sequences, roughly 14% observed once, and the top ten hold about 14%.

The V and J genes are TRBV5-1 and TRBJ2-2, with 9 bases aligning to TRBD2. The receptor was derived from a woman under 30 with Graves' hyperthyroidism. Material: blood. Here the CDR3 DNA reads TGCGCCAGCAGCTTGGAGACTAGCGGCACCGGGGAGCTGTTTTTT. This sequence encodes CASSLETSGTGELFF. The entire variable domain, with the rest obtained from reference TRBV5-1 and TRBJ2-2, is as follows: KAGVTQTPRYLIKTRGQQVTLSCSPISGHRSVSWYQQTPGQGLQFLFEYFSETQRNKGNFPGRFSGRQFSNSRSEMNVSTLELGDSALYLCASSLETSGTGELFFGEGSRLTVL.